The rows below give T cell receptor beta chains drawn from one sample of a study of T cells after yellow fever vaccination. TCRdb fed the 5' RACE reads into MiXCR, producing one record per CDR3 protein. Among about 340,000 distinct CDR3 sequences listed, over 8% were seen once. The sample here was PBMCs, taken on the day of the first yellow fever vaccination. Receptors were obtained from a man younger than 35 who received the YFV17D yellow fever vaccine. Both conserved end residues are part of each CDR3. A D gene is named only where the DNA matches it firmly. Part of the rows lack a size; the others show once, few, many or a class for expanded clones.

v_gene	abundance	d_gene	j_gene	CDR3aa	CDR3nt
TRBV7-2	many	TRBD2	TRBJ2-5	CASSFGTSVQETQYF	TGTGCCAGCAGCTTCGGGACTAGCGTTCAAGAGACCCAGTACTTC
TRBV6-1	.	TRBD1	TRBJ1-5	CASRITGENQPQHF	TGTGCCAGCAGAATTACAGGGGAAAATCAGCCCCAGCATTTT
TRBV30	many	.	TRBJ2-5	CAWSRGPETQYF	TGTGCCTGGAGTCGGGGTCCGGAGACCCAGTACTTC
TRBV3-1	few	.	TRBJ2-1	CASSQGTVFYNEQFF	TGTGCCAGCAGCCAAGGGACAGTATTTTACAATGAGCAGTTCTTC
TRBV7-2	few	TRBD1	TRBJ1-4	CASSPTDRIEKLFF	TGTGCCAGCAGCCCGACGGACAGGATTGAAAAACTGTTTTTT
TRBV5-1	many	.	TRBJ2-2	CASSFQGDTGELFF	TGCGCCAGCAGCTTTCAAGGCGACACCGGGGAGCTGTTTTTT
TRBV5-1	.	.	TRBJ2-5	CASSFGLRGLLKETQYF	TGCGCCAGCAGCTTCGGTCTGCGGGGTCTGCTCAAAGAGACCCAGTACTTC
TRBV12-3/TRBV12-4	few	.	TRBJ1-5	CASRFTGGNQPQHF	TGTGCCAGCAGGTTTACGGGTGGCAATCAGCCCCAGCATTTT
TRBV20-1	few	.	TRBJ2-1	CSAPGPSDEQFF	TGCAGTGCTCCCGGGCCTAGTGATGAGCAGTTCTTC
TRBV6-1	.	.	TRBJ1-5	CASRRVRFSNQPQHF	TGTGCCAGCCGCAGGGTGAGATTTAGCAATCAGCCCCAGCATTTT
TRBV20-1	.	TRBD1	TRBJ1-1	CSARDRTGNTEAFF	TGCAGTGCTAGAGATCGGACAGGGAACACTGAAGCTTTCTTT
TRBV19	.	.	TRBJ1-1	CASRPEAGESFF	TGTGCCAGTAGGCCGGAGGCTGGGGAATCTTTCTTT
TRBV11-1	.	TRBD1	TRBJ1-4	CASSQTTRGRGGSEKLFF	TGTGCCAGCAGCCAAACGACACGGGGCAGGGGGGGGAGTGAAAAACTGTTTTTT
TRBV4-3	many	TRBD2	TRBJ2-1	CASSPHGGSRGGRVEQFF	TGCGCCAGCAGCCCCCATGGAGGGTCGCGGGGGGGCCGGGTTGAGCAGTTCTTC
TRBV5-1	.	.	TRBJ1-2	CASSRAGNYGYTF	TGCGCCAGCAGCAGGGCCGGGAACTATGGCTACACCTTC
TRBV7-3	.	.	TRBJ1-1	CASSQGVGTRTEAFF	TGTGCCAGCAGCCAAGGGGTAGGGACACGGACGGAAGCTTTCTTT